This T cell receptor beta chain was retrieved from a study of blood T cell repertoires in COVID-19. Study-level background: The study drew acute and convalescent COVID-19 samples from the United States, Italy and Spain. Sample material is recorded as cDNA or gDNA derived from T cells, B-cell-depleted T cells, or PBMCs.

Per the original data handling: Amplification of reference gene primers was used by the study to estimate nucleated cell counts. Using immunoSEQ multiplex PCR, the repertoire was profiled, and TCRdb retains in-frame clones only, with some absent. V and J calls and clone size follow that table, whereas D and trimming were derived from the DNA. This table holds about 110,000 clones, about 70% found once. CDR1 is SEHNR, CDR2 FQNEAQ, per germline (reference sequence). The CDR3 has 14 amino acids. Trimming pared 3 bases from V and 7 bases from J, leaving 10 bases between. The V and J genes are TRBV7-9 and TRBJ1-6; D perhaps matches TRBD1 (6 bases). The sequence came from an older woman with acute or convalescent COVID-19. The sample consisted of peripheral blood. The CDR3 sequence is CASSLWTANSPLHF. CDR3 DNA: TGTGCCAGCAGCTTGTGGACAGCCAATTCACCCCTCCACTTT.